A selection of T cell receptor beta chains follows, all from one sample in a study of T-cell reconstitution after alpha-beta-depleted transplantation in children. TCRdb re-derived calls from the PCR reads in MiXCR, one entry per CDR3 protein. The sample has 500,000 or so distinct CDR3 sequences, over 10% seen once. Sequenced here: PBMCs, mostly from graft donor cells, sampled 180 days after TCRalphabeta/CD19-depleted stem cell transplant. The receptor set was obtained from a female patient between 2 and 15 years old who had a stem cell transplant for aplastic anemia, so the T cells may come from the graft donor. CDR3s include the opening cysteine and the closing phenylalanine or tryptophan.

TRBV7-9,CASRGGVPYEQYF
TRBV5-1,CASSSIEDEQFF
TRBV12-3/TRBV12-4,CASSLRDTQYF
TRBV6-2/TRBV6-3,CASRVTGIYEQYF
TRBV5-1,CASSLERSTEAFF
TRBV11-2,CASSLGFARGPPDAGELFF
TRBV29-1,CSVRGGPAFF
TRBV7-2,CASSLAQGFHQETQYF
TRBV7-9,CASSLTAGSYNEQFF
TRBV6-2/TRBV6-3,CASASSFAELFF
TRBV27,CASSLLVGPRVALETQYF
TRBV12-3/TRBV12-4,CASSQRGGRGANVLTF
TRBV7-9,CASSLAAQALRTYEQYF
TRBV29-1,CSVGYPSKNIQYF
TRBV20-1,CSARVGGPYQPQHF
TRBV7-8,CASSSRDREGDNEQFF
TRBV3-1,CASSQGLAYEQFF
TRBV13,CASSLGSGTGFTDTQYF
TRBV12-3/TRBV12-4,CASSSQGPNQPQHF
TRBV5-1,CASSFRFYNEQFF
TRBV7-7,CASSPRDRGNTGELFF
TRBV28,CASSMGGRNSPLHF
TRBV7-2,CASSLAGYTLSYEQYF
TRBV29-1,CSVDGTGGFHTEAFF
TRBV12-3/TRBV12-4,CASRPTGGNEQFF
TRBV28,CASSFYSGGETQYF
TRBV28,CASSFWGTGGTEKLFF
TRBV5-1,CASSLRYLKATEAFF
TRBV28,CASSFYPNQKAGGLSYEQYF
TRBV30,CAWVDREREAFF
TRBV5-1,CASSPFRQINNSPLHF
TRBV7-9,CASSLDVGVIDTEAFF
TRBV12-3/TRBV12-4,CASSLLGGAFF
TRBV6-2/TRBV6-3,CASSPGFWPQHF
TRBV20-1,CSELALAGGGTQYF
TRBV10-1,CASSESTFAPSGSRHEQFF
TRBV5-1,CASSFGVPRNRDRSNTEAFF
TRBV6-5,CASSYSSGQGSPGTQYF
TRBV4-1,CASSQGWPSGAKNIQYF
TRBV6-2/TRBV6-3,CASSYSDGSNQPQHF
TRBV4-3,CASSQVQGSTEAFF
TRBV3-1,CASSQYMNTGELFF
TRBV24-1,CATSDWAQEQFF